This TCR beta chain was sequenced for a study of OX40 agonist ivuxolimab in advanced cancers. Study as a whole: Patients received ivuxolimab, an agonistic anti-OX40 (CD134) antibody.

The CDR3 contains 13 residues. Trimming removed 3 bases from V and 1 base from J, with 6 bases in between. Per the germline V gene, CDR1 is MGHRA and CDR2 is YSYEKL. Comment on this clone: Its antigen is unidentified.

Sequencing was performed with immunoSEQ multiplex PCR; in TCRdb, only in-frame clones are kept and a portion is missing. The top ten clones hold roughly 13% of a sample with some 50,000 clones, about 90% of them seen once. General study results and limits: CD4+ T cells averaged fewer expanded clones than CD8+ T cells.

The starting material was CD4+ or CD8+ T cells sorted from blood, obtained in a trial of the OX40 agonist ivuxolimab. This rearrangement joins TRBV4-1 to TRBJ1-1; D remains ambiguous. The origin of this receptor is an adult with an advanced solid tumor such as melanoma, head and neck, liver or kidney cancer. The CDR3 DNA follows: TGCGCCAGCAGCCACCCCGGGAACACTGAAGCTTTCTTT. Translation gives CASSHPGNTEAFF.